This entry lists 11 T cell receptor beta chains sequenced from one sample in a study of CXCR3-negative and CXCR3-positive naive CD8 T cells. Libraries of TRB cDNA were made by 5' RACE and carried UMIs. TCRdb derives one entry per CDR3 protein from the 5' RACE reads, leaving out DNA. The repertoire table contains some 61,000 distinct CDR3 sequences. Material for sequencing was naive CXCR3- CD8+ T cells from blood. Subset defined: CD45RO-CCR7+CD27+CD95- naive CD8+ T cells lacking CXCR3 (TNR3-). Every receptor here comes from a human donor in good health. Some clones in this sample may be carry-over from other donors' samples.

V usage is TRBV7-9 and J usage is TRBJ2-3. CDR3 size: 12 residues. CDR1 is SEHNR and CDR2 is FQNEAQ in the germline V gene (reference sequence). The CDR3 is CASSLSGDTQYF.

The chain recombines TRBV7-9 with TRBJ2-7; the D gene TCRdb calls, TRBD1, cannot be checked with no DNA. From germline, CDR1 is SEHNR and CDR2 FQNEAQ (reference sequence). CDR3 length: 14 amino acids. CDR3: CASSWSPQGYEQYF.

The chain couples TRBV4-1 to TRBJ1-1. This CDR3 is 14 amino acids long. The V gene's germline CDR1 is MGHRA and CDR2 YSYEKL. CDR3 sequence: CASSQGSANTEAFF.

The CDR3 spells CASLERVGTGWDEQFF. V is TRBV11-3 and J is TRBJ2-1; TCRdb names TRBD2, which stays unverified in the absence of DNA. CDR3 length: 16 residues. The germline gives CDR1 SGHNT, CDR2 YENEEA.

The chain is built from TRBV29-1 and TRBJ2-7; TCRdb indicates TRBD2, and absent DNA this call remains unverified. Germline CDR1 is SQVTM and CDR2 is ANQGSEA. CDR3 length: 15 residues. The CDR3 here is CSVEAGRQGPYEQYF.

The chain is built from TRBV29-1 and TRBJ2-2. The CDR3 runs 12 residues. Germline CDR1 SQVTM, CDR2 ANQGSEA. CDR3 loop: CSVEKNTGELFF.

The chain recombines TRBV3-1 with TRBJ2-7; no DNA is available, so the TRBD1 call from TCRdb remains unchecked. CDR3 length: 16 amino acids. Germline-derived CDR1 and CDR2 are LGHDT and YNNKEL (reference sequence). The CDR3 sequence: CASSPEGAGSSYEQYF.

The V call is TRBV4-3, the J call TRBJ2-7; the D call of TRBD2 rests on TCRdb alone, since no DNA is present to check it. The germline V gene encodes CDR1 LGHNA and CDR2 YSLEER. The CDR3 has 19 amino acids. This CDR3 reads CASSQDLTSGGHLGKGQYF.

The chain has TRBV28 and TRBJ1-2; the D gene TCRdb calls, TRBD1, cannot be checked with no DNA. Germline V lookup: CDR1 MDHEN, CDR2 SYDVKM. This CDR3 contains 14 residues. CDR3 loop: CASSLLGVRDGYTF.

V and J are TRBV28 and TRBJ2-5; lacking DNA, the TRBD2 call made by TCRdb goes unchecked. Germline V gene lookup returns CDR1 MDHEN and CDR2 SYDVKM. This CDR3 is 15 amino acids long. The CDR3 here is CASSSRGSGAKTQYF.

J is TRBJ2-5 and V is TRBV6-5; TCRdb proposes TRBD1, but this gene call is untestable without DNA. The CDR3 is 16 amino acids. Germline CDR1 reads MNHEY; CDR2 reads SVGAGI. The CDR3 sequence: CASSYSIAQGQETQYF.